This T cell receptor (beta chain) was obtained from a study of cytomegalovirus exposure and HLA in healthy donors. Assay used: immunoSEQ multiplex PCR; TCRdb lists only in-frame clones, some missing. The data contain under 200,000 clones, about 95% of them singletons. The CDR3 totals 15 residues. Germline loops: CDR1 SGHTA, CDR2 FQGNSA. V lost 1 base to trimming and J lost 5 bases, with 14 bases between them. Of note for this clone: Its antigen remains unidentified.

Broader study findings: Through in vitro validation, three CMV-associated chains were shown to be specific for CMV antigens. High sensitivity and specificity were reportedly achieved when the classifier diagnosed cytomegalovirus status.

The source is a woman younger than 30 in good health and CMV-seronegative. Sequences were obtained from PBMCs. The chain links TRBV7-2 to TRBJ1-1, with a tentative D call TRBD1 (5 bases). The CDR3 region has the DNA TGTGCCAGCAGCTTAGTTTCTGGGGCGTCTACTGAAGCTTTCTTT. It specifies CASSLVSGASTEAFF.